Each of the 30 T cell receptor beta chains below was sequenced from the same sample in a study of blood T cells in healthy people across ages (dated by TCRdb to between 2014 and 2016). Library preparation used 5' RACE. TCRdb records Illumina HiSeq 2500 as the sequencer. A second PCR of roughly 7 to 11 cycles was performed with a sample-barcoded 5' primer and a J-beta primer mix. The public sequencing data were trimmed at Q25 with fastp and processed into clonotypes with MiXCR by TCRdb, which kept only in-frame beta chains. Entries that share a CDR3 protein sequence are merged under the most common genes and DNA. For this sample there are about a million distinct CDR3 sequences; 30% to 40% appear just once. Together, the top ten hold under 15% of the sample. The sequenced sample consisted of blood. The receptors come from a man aged 18 to 30 in good health.

This clonotype was seen more than once but under ten times. The chain links TRBV14 to TRBJ1-1; unclear D gene. This CDR3 has 13 residues. Trimming took 2 bases from V and 1 from J, leaving 5 bases between them. Germline V gives CDR1 SGHDN, CDR2 FVKESK. The CDR3 reads CASSQFKNTEAFF. For the CDR3, the DNA is TGTGCCAGCAGCCAATTCAAGAACACTGAAGCTTTCTTT.

As to this clonotype: One base away lies a much larger clone, so this may be a sequencing read error. The chain is built from TRBV4-1 and TRBJ2-7, with D possibly matching TRBD2 (5 bases). This CDR3 contains 15 residues. V was pared by 2 bases and J by 7 bases, with 18 bases between. Germline V CDR1 and CDR2: MGHRA, YSYEKL. CDR3 loop: CASSQTGSSYNEQYF. Written as DNA, the CDR3 is TGCGCCAGCAGCCAAACGGGAAGCTCCTACAATGAGCAGTACTTC.

This clonotype has a handful of counts. The V call is TRBV6-1, the J call TRBJ2-2, with D maybe TRBD2 (6 bases). Deletions cut 4 bases from V and 4 bases from J, with 16 bases between. Germline CDR1 MNHNS, CDR2 SASEGT. The CDR3 runs 16 residues. CDR3: CASSGRVAGSTGELFF. CDR3 in DNA: TGTGCCAGCAGTGGCCGGGTCGCGGGGAGCACCGGGGAGCTGTTTTTT.

There are a few counts of this clonotype. DNA of the CDR3: TGCAGTGCCGAGGGGGCGCTCACAGATACGCAGTATTTT. Amino acids: CSAEGALTDTQYF. The chain links TRBV20-1 to TRBJ2-3; 7 positions agree with TRBD1. The germline gives CDR1 DFQATT, CDR2 SNEGSKA (reference sequence). With 6 bases clipped from V and 2 bases from J, the junction kept 5 bases outside the gene matches. This CDR3 spans 13 amino acids.

J is TRBJ1-1 and V is TRBV2; 9 bases are a match to TRBD1. V lost 2 bases to trimming and J lost 1 base; unmatched junction nucleotides: 2. The CDR3 extends over 15 amino acids. Germline V gene sequence: CDR1 SNHLY, CDR2 FYNNEI. The CDR3 DNA reads as TGTGCCAGCAGTGAATTGACAGGGGGGAACACTGAAGCTTTCTTT. Protein sequence: CASSELTGGNTEAFF.

This clonotype was counted between two and nine times. The gene calls are TRBV6-2 or TRBV6-3 and TRBJ1-2; unclear D gene. CDR3 length: 13 amino acids. Germline CDR1 is MNHEY and CDR2 is SVGEGT. V dropped 4 bases and J dropped 3 bases, with 9 bases sitting between them. The DNA of the CDR3 is TGTGCCAGCAGTTTGACAAGGGACTATGGCTACACCTTC. Residues: CASSLTRDYGYTF.

Regarding this clonotype: The germline gene is not matched at one end of the junction; a read error may be the cause. V is TRBV25-1 and J is TRBJ1-6; a possible D gene is TRBD1 (6 bases). The CDR3 loop spans 15 amino acids. Per the germline V gene, CDR1 is MGHDK and CDR2 is SYGVNS. CDR3 bases: TGTGCCAGTAGTGAAGAGTTAGGGGGGACTTCACCCCTCCACTTT. This translates into CASSEELGGTSPLHF.

The rearrangement links TRBV6-5 to TRBJ1-1; 8 positions match TRBD1. CDR1 is MNHEY and CDR2 is SVGAGI in the germline V gene. Losses at the gene ends were 2 bases for V and 0 bases for J; bases not matched to a gene: 2. There are 15 residues in the CDR3. In nucleotides, the CDR3 is TGTGCCAGCAGTTACGTGGACAGGGTGAACACTGAAGCTTTCTTT. Its translation is CASSYVDRVNTEAFF.

Comments on this clonotype: Just one base apart from a much larger clone, this may be a read error. The V and J genes are TRBV2 and TRBJ2-7; maybe TRBD2 (5 bases). This CDR3 is 15 amino acids long. CDR1 is SNHLY and CDR2 is FYNNEI in the germline V gene. Between the trimmed V and J ends, which lost 1 base and 12 bases, there was a span of 22 bases. The CDR3 DNA is TGTGCCAGCAGTGAAGGGAGTTACATGAGGGTCAGGAGGTACTTC. Translated: CASSEGSYMRVRRYF.

The J gene is TRBJ1-1, the V gene TRBV12-3 or TRBV12-4; 7 bases agree with TRBD1. Germline trimming cut 4 bases from V and 3 bases from J; bases unmatched to any gene: 8. CDR3 length: 15 residues. This CDR3 reads CASSSHRGAYTEAFF. In DNA form, the CDR3 reads TGTGCCAGCAGTTCCCACAGGGGTGCGTACACTGAAGCTTTCTTT.

The genes are TRBV12-3 or TRBV12-4 and TRBJ1-5, with D unclear. The CDR3 is made up of 12 amino acids. V was cut by 6 bases and J by 4 bases, with 7 bases left in between. CDR3 DNA sequence: TGTGCCAGCAGCATGGGAAATCAGCCCCAGCATTTT. This encodes CASSMGNQPQHF.

The chain carries TRBV21-1 and TRBJ2-1; no check of the table's D call, TRBD1, against the DNA was made. TRBV21-1 is shown as a pseudogene. The CDR3 is 18 residues long. The CDR3: CASSIKASSRTSYNEQFF. CDR3 DNA sequence: TGTGCCAGCAGCATTAAAGCCTCGTCCCGGACCTCCTACAATGAGCAGTTCTTC.

CDR3 protein: CASSQERGRQGASDEQFF. The CDR3 DNA reads as TGCGCCAGCAGCCAAGAGAGGGGTCGACAGGGGGCTAGCGATGAGCAGTTCTTC. J is TRBJ2-1 and V is TRBV4-3; 10 bases match TRBD1. Germline V gives CDR1 LGHNA, CDR2 YSLEER. J lost 8 bases, V lost 0 bases, and 13 bases had no gene match. This CDR3 comprises 18 residues.

This clonotype was counted between two and nine times. The chain links TRBV20-1 to TRBJ1-5; tentative D call: TRBD1 (5 bases). Trimming removed 5 bases from V and 0 bases from J, with 8 bases in between. This CDR3 comprises 13 residues. The V gene's germline CDR1 is DFQATT and CDR2 SNEGSKA (reference sequence). The CDR3 DNA sequence: TGCAGTGCTGCGACAGATAGCAATCAGCCCCAGCATTTT. Translation gives CSAATDSNQPQHF.

This clonotype was seen a few times. J is TRBJ1-5 and V is TRBV6-1, with D possibly matching TRBD1 (6 bases). The germline V gene has CDR1 MNHNS and CDR2 SASEGT. Trimming took off 6 bases at V and 6 bases at J, with 18 bases between the two ends. The CDR3 has 15 residues. In DNA, the CDR3 is TGTGCCAGCAGAGGGGGACCGATTTCGTTTCAGCCCCAGCATTTT. This sequence encodes CASRGGPISFQPQHF.

Remarks on this clonotype: A much more abundant neighbour one base away suggests this may be a read error. The V call is TRBV2, the J call TRBJ2-1; D may be TRBD2 (6 bases). The germline gives CDR1 SNHLY, CDR2 FYNNEI. The CDR3 is made up of 16 amino acids. V was shortened by 1 base and J by 13 bases, with 23 bases between the two germline ends. Written as DNA, the CDR3 is TGTGCCAGCAGTGAAGGGAAAGGTAGCGGTGGAGAGACCCAGTTCTTC. Its protein is CASSEGKGSGGETQFF.

This clonotype was seen ten or more times. The V and J genes are TRBV5-1 and TRBJ1-2; tentative D call: TRBD1 (6 bases). Germline CDR1 SGHRS, CDR2 YFSETQ. V lost 4 bases and J 1 base, leaving 17 bases between the germline ends. This CDR3 contains 16 residues. CDR3 nucleotides: TGCGCCAGCAGCCCCACCCGGACAGATAATAACTATGGCTACACCTTC. Its translation: CASSPTRTDNNYGYTF.

V and J are TRBV28 and TRBJ2-3; D assignment may be TRBD1 or TRBD2 (5 bases each). This CDR3 has 14 amino acids. Germline V lookup: CDR1 MDHEN, CDR2 SYDVKM. V was cut by 7 bases and J by 2 bases, with 13 bases left in between. The CDR3 DNA follows: TGTGCCAGCAAGCCAGGGACGGTCACAGATACGCAGTATTTT. It is translated as CASKPGTVTDTQYF. Complete variable domain (other parts from reference TRBV28 and TRBJ2-3): DVKVTQSSRYLVKRTGEKVFLECVQDMDHENMFWYRQDPGLGLRLIYFSYDVKMKEKGDIPEGYSVSREKKERFSLILESASTNQTSMYLCASKPGTVTDTQYFGPGTRLTVL.

The chain recombines TRBV20-1 with TRBJ2-7; D is perhaps TRBD2 (5 bases). CDR3 length: 12 residues. Between the trimmed V and J ends, which lost 3 bases and 7 bases, there was a span of 13 bases. In germline, CDR1 is DFQATT, CDR2 SNEGSKA (reference sequence). The CDR3 DNA is TGCAGTGCTAGGATTGAGGGCGATGAGCAGTACTTC. Protein sequence: CSARIEGDEQYF.

This clonotype was observed once. The chain carries TRBV19 and TRBJ1-2; D is undetermined. Between the trimmed V and J ends, which lost 2 bases and 6 bases, there was a span of 16 bases. Germline CDR1 and CDR2: LNHDA and SQIVND (reference sequence). There are 15 residues in the CDR3. CDR3 sequence reads: CASSINPWTNDGYTF. Here the CDR3 DNA reads TGTGCCAGTAGTATAAACCCCTGGACCAACGATGGCTACACCTTC.

This clonotype appeared a few times. J is TRBJ1-1 and V is TRBV25-1; D uncertain. Trimming cost V 5 bases and J 5 bases, with 18 bases left between them. This CDR3 comprises 15 residues. CDR1 is MGHDK, CDR2 SYGVNS, per germline. As DNA, the CDR3 is TGTGCCAGCAGTCCCCAATCCGGCGAACATACTGAAGCTTTCTTT. This codes for CASSPQSGEHTEAFF.

In its sample, this clonotype was seen many times. This sequence joins TRBV4-3 and TRBJ1-2; 10 positions agree with TRBD1. Germline V gene sequence: CDR1 LGHNA, CDR2 YSLEER. J lost 8 bases, V lost 4 bases, and 4 bases had no gene match. This CDR3 spans 13 amino acids. CDR3 nucleotides: TGCGCCAGCAGCCCACAGACAGGGGGCGGCTACACCTTC. Translating it yields CASSPQTGGGYTF.

This clonotype was counted at least ten times. This sequence joins TRBV5-1 and TRBJ2-7; 7 bases agree with TRBD1. The CDR3 runs 16 residues. The ends lost 0 bases at V and 2 bases at J; junction bases unmatched: 8. The V gene's germline CDR1 is SGHRS and CDR2 YFSETQ. In DNA, the CDR3 is TGCGCCAGCAGCTTGGGTGGACAGGAGGTTACCTACGAGCAGTACTTC. It is translated as CASSLGGQEVTYEQYF.

Here the CDR3 reads CASSSGGAGNQPQHF. The CDR3 DNA reads as TGTGCCAGCAGTTCTGGGGGCGCGGGTAATCAGCCCCAGCATTTT. The J gene is TRBJ1-5, the V gene TRBV12-3 or TRBV12-4; perhaps TRBD1 as D (6 bases). Trimming removed 4 bases from V and 4 bases from J, with 14 bases in between. The CDR3 has 15 residues.

This clonotype has just a few counts. The junction departs from germline at one end; a sequencing error may be responsible. This sequence joins TRBV6-2 or TRBV6-3 and TRBJ2-3; D could derive from TRBD1 or TRBD2 (6 bases each). This CDR3 has 17 amino acids. Germline V gene sequence: CDR1 MNHEY, CDR2 SVGEGT. CDR3: CASSPQPLARGSDTQYF. In DNA, the CDR3 is TGTGCTAGCAGTCCCCAACCACTAGCCAGGGGATCAGATACGCAGTATTTT.

The chain couples TRBV20-1 to TRBJ1-5; D might be TRBD1 (5 bases). The CDR3 is 14 amino acids. V lost 2 bases and J 6 bases, leaving 14 bases between the germline ends. Germline lookup yields CDR1 DFQATT and CDR2 SNEGSKA (reference sequence). The CDR3 nucleotides are TGCAGTGCTAGACGAGGGGTTACGGGTCAGCCCCAGCATTTT. Amino acids: CSARRGVTGQPQHF.

This clonotype was counted only a few times. V usage is TRBV20-1 and J usage is TRBJ1-5, with 7 bases identical to TRBD1. The CDR3 consists of 14 residues. V shed 5 bases, J shed 5 bases, and the junction held 9 bases outside the gene matches. Germline CDR1 reads DFQATT; CDR2 reads SNEGSKA (reference sequence). The CDR3 sequence is CSAATRQGDQPQHF. The CDR3 DNA sequence: TGCAGTGCTGCGACCCGACAGGGCGATCAGCCCCAGCATTTT.

This sequence joins TRBV10-3 and TRBJ2-7; D gene unclear. V was clipped by 0 bases and J by 5 bases, with 14 bases between them. This CDR3 comprises 15 residues. Germline V lookup: CDR1 ENHRY, CDR2 SYGVKD. CDR3 amino acids: CAISESEPGSHEQYF. CDR3 bases: TGTGCCATCAGTGAGTCCGAGCCCGGGTCCCACGAGCAGTACTTC.

There are a few counts of this clonotype. In DNA, the CDR3 is TGTGCTAGTGGTGTGGCTCGGATTAACTATGGCTACACCTTC. It codes for CASGVARINYGYTF. V is TRBV12-5 and J is TRBJ1-2; D not certain. The CDR3 spans 14 residues. Germline CDR1 LGHNT, CDR2 FRNRAP. Trimming left V 5 bases short and J 1 base short, with 11 bases between.

This clonotype has more than one count but fewer than ten. The chain has TRBV3-1 and TRBJ1-2, with 9 bases fitting TRBD1. This CDR3 has 18 residues. The ends lost 4 bases at V and 2 bases at J; junction bases unmatched: 14. Germline V gene lookup returns CDR1 LGHDT and CDR2 YNNKEL (reference sequence). CDR3 DNA: TGTGCCAGCAGCCGGTCGTCCGGGACAGGGTCTTTGAACTATGGCTACACCTTC. Translated, it gives CASSRSSGTGSLNYGYTF.